This T cell receptor beta chain is drawn from a study of T cells in Graves' hyperthyroidism and ophthalmopathy. RNA transcripts gave rise to amplified TCR beta CDR3 regions. HTBI primers were used for first-round RT-PCR of the TCR CDR3. TCRdb ran MiXCR on the multiplex PCR reads and lists one entry per CDR3 protein. The data show more than 75,000 distinct CDR3 sequences, around 50% seen once. Points from the study as a whole: A model of 13 V-J features distinguished ophthalmopathy from stable hyperthyroidism.

Regarding this clonotype: Its cognate antigen is unknown.

This clonotype originated in a woman aged 40 to 50 with Graves' hyperthyroidism. Sequenced material: blood.

The CDR3 region is CASTLDREEKLETQYF. DNA for the CDR3: TGTGCCAGCACCCTCGACAGGGAGGAAAAACTAGAGACCCAGTACTTC. V gene TRBV2 combines with J gene TRBJ2-5; tentative D call: TRBD1 (7 bases). This CDR3 contains 16 residues. CDR1 is SNHLY and CDR2 is FYNNEI in the germline V gene. Between the trimmed V and J ends, which lost 7 bases and 4 bases, there was a span of 22 bases.